A selection of T cell receptor beta chains follows, all from one sample in a study of T cell responses to AZD1222 COVID-19 vaccine. Some clones are missing from TCRdb's copy, which holds only in-frame ones; the method was immunoSEQ multiplex PCR. The sample includes roughly 150,000 clones, 80% to 95% of them seen just once. The sample was peripheral blood, taken on day 0 of AZD1222 vaccination. These receptor sequences come from an adult in good health. CDR3s leave out the opening cysteine and the closing phenylalanine or tryptophan. The order of the fields is CDR3 protein, J gene, V gene, CDR3 length.

CDR3: ASSYGGTYEQY
J: TRBJ2-7
V: TRBV6-5
length: 11

CDR3: ASSPGTYSYGYT
J: TRBJ1-2
V: TRBV3-1/TRBV3-2
length: 12

CDR3: ASSEAGQKNYGYT
J: TRBJ1-2
V: TRBV6-1
length: 13

CDR3: ASSLVRTGELF
J: TRBJ2-2
V: TRBV11-1
length: 11

CDR3: ASSSGTDSLRDYEQY
J: TRBJ2-7
V: TRBV4-1
length: 15

CDR3: ASIQREWREANTGELF
J: TRBJ2-2
V: TRBV2
length: 16

CDR3: ASSPLPDTEAF
J: TRBJ1-1
V: TRBV7-2
length: 11

CDR3: ASTIDRANYGYT
J: TRBJ1-2
V: TRBV28
length: 12

CDR3: ATSRGYQETQY
J: TRBJ2-5
V: TRBV15
length: 11

CDR3: ASNQGAAGYT
J: TRBJ1-2
V: TRBV6-5
length: 10

CDR3: ASSFRDSPLH
J: TRBJ1-6
V: TRBV27
length: 10

CDR3: SVSQGFGNQPQH
J: TRBJ1-5
V: TRBV29-1
length: 12

CDR3: ASSLGGNYGYT
J: TRBJ1-2
V: TRBV12-3/TRBV12-4
length: 11

CDR3: ASSLSGRADNEQF
J: TRBJ2-1
V: TRBV6-5
length: 13

CDR3: SASQFLAGGSYNEQF
J: TRBJ2-1
V: TRBV20-1
length: 15

CDR3: ASSEWQGYGYT
J: TRBJ1-2
V: TRBV6-1
length: 11

CDR3: ASSLMHKGASSYEQY
J: TRBJ2-7
V: TRBV7-2
length: 15

CDR3: ASSLEALYTGELF
J: TRBJ2-2
V: TRBV7-8
length: 13

CDR3: ASSEALSGNNEQF
J: TRBJ2-1
V: TRBV6-1
length: 13

CDR3: ASSLGTSGNNEQF
J: TRBJ2-1
V: TRBV19
length: 13

CDR3: ASSLGREGLLYNEQF
J: TRBJ2-1
V: TRBV7-6
length: 15

CDR3: ASSLVGYRGSYEQY
J: TRBJ2-7
V: TRBV7-9
length: 14

CDR3: ASSLHRPGEGYGYT
J: TRBJ1-2
V: TRBV7-3
length: 14

CDR3: ASSYQGRSNEKLF
J: TRBJ1-4
V: TRBV6-5
length: 13

CDR3: ASSEEATGEQY
J: TRBJ2-7
V: TRBV2
length: 11

CDR3: ASSSIQGPYT
J: TRBJ1-2
V: TRBV12-3/TRBV12-4
length: 10

CDR3: ASSISAGTYLNTIY
J: TRBJ1-3
V: TRBV19
length: 14

CDR3: ASSQASAGEKLF
J: TRBJ1-4
V: TRBV3-1/TRBV3-2
length: 12

CDR3: ASTLNPGQGTYEQY
J: TRBJ2-7
V: TRBV7-8
length: 14

CDR3: ASSLGPGGLAGVYEQY
J: TRBJ2-7
V: TRBV5-4
length: 16

CDR3: ASSLDLAASTDTQY
J: TRBJ2-3
V: TRBV7-8
length: 14

CDR3: ASGFPPGDYGYT
J: TRBJ1-2
V: TRBV12-5
length: 12

CDR3: ATEQGLPTDTQY
J: TRBJ2-3
V: TRBV2
length: 12

CDR3: ASRQPGRTDTQY
J: TRBJ2-3
V: TRBV6-5
length: 12

CDR3: ASSESGDRGRGDTQY
J: TRBJ2-3
V: TRBV10-1
length: 15

CDR3: ASSPKVVGTGKTEAF
J: TRBJ1-1
V: TRBV7-8
length: 15

CDR3: ASSQKKTEIYYGYT
J: TRBJ1-2
V: TRBV14
length: 14

CDR3: ASSYSIVTTEAF
J: TRBJ1-1
V: TRBV6-5
length: 12

CDR3: SVELFPPSGYT
J: TRBJ1-2
V: TRBV29-1
length: 11

CDR3: ASSHPGGGTGGEKLF
J: TRBJ1-4
V: TRBV3-1/TRBV3-2
length: 15

CDR3: ASSQTSGQGTQY
J: TRBJ2-5
V: TRBV7-2
length: 12

CDR3: ASSSGTTSSYEQY
J: TRBJ2-7
V: TRBV18
length: 13

CDR3: ASSLTRPTANTEAF
J: TRBJ1-1
V: TRBV7-3
length: 14

CDR3: ASSYHVSSNQPQH
J: TRBJ1-5
V: TRBV6-2/TRBV6-3
length: 13

CDR3: ASSSHNIYEQY
J: TRBJ2-7
V: TRBV3-1/TRBV3-2
length: 11

CDR3: ATSSLALGSSGNTIY
J: TRBJ1-3
V: TRBV15
length: 15

CDR3: ASRATGDNEKLF
J: TRBJ1-4
V: TRBV2
length: 12

CDR3: ASSWGSNTEAF
J: TRBJ1-1
V: TRBV28
length: 11

CDR3: ASSQAVDRGLGYGYT
J: TRBJ1-2
V: TRBV4-2
length: 15

CDR3: ASSRGGDAGELF
J: TRBJ2-2
V: TRBV7-3
length: 12

CDR3: ASSLGLDPYEQY
J: TRBJ2-7
V: TRBV3-1/TRBV3-2
length: 12

CDR3: ASSIGTRVDTQY
J: TRBJ2-3
V: TRBV5-1
length: 12

CDR3: ASSLFQGRSSGNTIY
J: TRBJ1-3
V: TRBV11-2
length: 15

CDR3: ASSYLGHSGTTYEQY
J: TRBJ2-7
V: TRBV6-2/TRBV6-3
length: 15

CDR3: ATGDSPGMNTEAF
J: TRBJ1-1
V: TRBV15
length: 13

CDR3: ASSLGQGTYEQY
J: TRBJ2-7
V: TRBV27
length: 12